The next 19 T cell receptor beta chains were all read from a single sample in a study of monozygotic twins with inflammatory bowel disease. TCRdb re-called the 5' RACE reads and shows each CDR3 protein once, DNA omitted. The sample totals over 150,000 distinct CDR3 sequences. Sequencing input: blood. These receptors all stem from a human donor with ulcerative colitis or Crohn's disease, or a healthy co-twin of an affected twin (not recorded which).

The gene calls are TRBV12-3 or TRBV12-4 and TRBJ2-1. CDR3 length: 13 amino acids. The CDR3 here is CASSLASYNEQFF.

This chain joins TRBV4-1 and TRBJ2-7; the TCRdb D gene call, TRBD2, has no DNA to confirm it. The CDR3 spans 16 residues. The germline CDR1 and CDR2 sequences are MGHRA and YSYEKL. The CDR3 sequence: CASRKGLTGSSYEQYF.

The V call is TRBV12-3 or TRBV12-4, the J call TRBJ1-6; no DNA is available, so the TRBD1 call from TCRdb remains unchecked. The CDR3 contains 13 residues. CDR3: CASSLGDRSPLHF.

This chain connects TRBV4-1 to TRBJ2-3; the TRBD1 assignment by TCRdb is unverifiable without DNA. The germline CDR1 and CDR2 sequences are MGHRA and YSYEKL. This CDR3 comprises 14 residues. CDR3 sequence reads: CASSQVTSSDSPYF.

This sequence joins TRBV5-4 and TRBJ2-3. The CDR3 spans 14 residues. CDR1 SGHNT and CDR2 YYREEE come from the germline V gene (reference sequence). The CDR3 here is CASSPIRGTDTQYF.

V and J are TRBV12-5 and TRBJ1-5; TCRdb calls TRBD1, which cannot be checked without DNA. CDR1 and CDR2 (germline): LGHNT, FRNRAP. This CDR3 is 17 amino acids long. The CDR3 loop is CASGLEGQGHSNQPQHF.

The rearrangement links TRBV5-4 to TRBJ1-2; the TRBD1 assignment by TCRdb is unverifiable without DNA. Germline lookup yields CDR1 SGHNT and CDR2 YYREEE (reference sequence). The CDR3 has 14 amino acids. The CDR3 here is CASSMGQTNYGYTF.

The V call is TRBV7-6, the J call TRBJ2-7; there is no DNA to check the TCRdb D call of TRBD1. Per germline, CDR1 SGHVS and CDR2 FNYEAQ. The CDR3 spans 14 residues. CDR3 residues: CASSGGQGAYEQYF.

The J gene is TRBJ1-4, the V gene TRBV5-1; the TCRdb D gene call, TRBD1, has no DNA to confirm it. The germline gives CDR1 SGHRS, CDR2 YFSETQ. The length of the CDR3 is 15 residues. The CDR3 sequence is CASSLQQGAGEKLFF.

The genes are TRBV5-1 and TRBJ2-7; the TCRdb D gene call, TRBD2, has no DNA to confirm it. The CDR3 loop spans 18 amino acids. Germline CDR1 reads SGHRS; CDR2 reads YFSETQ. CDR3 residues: CASSLDSGTSGRPYEQYF.

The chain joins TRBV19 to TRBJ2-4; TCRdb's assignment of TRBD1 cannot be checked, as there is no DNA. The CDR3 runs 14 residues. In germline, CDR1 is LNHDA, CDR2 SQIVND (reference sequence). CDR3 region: CASSNPGEKNIQYF.

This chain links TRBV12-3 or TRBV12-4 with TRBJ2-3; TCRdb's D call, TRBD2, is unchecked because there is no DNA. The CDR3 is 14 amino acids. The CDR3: CASTERGDTDTQYF.

This CDR3 reads CSAKGPNTDTQYF. This chain uses TRBV20-1 with TRBJ2-3. Germline V gene data show CDR1 as DFQATT and CDR2 as SNEGSKA (reference sequence). This CDR3 is built from 13 residues.

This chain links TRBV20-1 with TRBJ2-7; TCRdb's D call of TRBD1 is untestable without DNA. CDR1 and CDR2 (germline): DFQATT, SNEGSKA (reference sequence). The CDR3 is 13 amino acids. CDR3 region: CSHLRDSSYEQYF.

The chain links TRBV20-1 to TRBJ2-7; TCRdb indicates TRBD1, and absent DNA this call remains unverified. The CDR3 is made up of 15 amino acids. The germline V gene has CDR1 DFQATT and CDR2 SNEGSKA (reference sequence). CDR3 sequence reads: CSARDFGASSYEQYF.

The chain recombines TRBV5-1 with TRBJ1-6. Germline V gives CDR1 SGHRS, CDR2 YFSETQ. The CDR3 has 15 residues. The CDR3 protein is CASSLGEANNSPLHF.

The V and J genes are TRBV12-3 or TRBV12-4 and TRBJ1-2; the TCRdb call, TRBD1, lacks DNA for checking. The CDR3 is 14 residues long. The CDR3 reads CASTISDSSHGYTF.

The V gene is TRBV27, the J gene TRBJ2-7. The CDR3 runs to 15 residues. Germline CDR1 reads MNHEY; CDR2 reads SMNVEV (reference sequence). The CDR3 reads CASSFSGLRSYEQYF.

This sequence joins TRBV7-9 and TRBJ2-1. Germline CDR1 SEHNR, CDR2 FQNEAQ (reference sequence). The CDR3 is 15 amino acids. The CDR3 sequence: CASSPSGSSYNEQFF.